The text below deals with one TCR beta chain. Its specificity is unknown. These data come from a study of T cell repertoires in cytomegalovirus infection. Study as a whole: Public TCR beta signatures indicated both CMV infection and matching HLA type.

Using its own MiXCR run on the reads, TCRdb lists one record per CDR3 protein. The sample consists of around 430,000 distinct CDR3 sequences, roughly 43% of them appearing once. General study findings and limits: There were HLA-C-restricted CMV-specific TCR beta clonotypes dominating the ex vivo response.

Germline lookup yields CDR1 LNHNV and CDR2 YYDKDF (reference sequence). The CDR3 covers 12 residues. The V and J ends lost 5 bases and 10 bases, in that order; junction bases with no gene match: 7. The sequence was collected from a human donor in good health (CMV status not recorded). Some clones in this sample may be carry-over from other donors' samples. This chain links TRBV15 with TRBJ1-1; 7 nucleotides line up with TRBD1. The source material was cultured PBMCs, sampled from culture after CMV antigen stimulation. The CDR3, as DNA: TGTGCCACCAGCCCGACAGGGTCAATAGCTTTCTTT. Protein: CATSPTGSIAFF.